One and the same sample provided the 10 T cell receptor beta chains below, sequenced in a study of T cells after posttransplantation cyclophosphamide. The protocol was immunoSEQ multiplex PCR, while the TCRdb copy is restricted to in-frame clones and leaves out a portion. The sample has almost 35,000 clones, none seen only once. Specimen: PBMCs. Receptors were obtained from a woman between 50 and 59 years old in good health and a related stem cell transplant donor.

The CDR3 nucleotides are TGTGCCAGCAAGTTGGACACCCAGGGGGATACGCAGTATTTT. Its protein is CASKLDTQGDTQYF. The chain is built from TRBV2 and TRBJ2-3, with a weak D call TRBD1 (6 bases). In germline, CDR1 is SNHLY, CDR2 FYNNEI. This CDR3 comprises 14 residues. The V end lost 7 bases, the J end lost 6 bases, and 17 bases lay between the germline ends.

This clone was seen many times. CDR3 loop: CASISNRDDEKLFF. CDR3 in DNA: TGTGCCAGCATCTCAAACAGGGATGATGAAAAACTGTTTTTT. The chain has TRBV2 and TRBJ1-4, with D possibly matching TRBD1 (6 bases). Trimming left V 7 bases short and J 6 bases short, with 15 bases between. The CDR3 length is 14 residues. From germline, CDR1 is SNHLY and CDR2 FYNNEI.

This clone was seen at least ten times. This sequence joins TRBV27 and TRBJ2-6; 7 nucleotides match TRBD1. With V trimmed by 5 bases and J by 1 base, 8 bases remained unmatched. Germline values: CDR1 MNHEY, CDR2 SMNVEV (reference sequence). The CDR3 contains 17 residues. CDR3 bases: TGTGCCAGCAGTCCGGGACAGTATCGTTCTGGGGCCAACGTCCTGACTTTC. Protein: CASSPGQYRSGANVLTF.

This sequence joins TRBV30 and TRBJ1-2; 7 positions agree with TRBD1. Germline V gives CDR1 GTSNPN, CDR2 SVGIG (reference sequence). The CDR3 runs 14 residues. J was trimmed by 4 bases and V by 0 bases; bases with no gene match: 5. CDR3 protein: CAWSVGQALYGYTF. In DNA form, the CDR3 reads TGTGCCTGGAGTGTCGGACAGGCCCTCTATGGCTACACCTTC.

Ten or more counts support this clone. This chain joins TRBV30 and TRBJ1-5; perhaps TRBD1 as D (6 bases). CDR1 is GTSNPN, CDR2 SVGIG, per germline (reference sequence). This CDR3 comprises 13 residues. Trimming removed 2 bases from V and 8 bases from J, with 13 bases in between. The CDR3 sequence: CAWSSGDGEPQHF. In DNA, the CDR3 is TGTGCCTGGAGTTCAGGGGACGGTGAGCCCCAGCATTTT.

This clone was detected many times. This chain connects TRBV7-9 to TRBJ2-3, with 11 nucleotides matching TRBD2. V trimming: 6 bases; J trimming: 1 base; junction bases outside the gene matches: 9. CDR3 length equals 17 residues. Germline V gene sequence: CDR1 SEHNR, CDR2 FQNEAQ (reference sequence). CDR3 region: CASSYLAGGSRTDTQYF. The CDR3 DNA is TGTGCCAGCAGTTATCTAGCGGGGGGTTCCCGCACAGATACGCAGTATTTT.

This sequence joins TRBV24-1 and TRBJ2-5, with a possible D match to TRBD2 (6 bases). The CDR3 is 11 amino acids. Trimming removed 4 bases at V and 14 bases at J, with 13 bases between. Germline values: CDR1 KGHDR, CDR2 SFDVKD. CDR3: CATSEEGRRYF. The DNA of the CDR3 is TGTGCCACCAGTGAGGAGGGTCGGAGATACTTC.

This clone was seen at least ten times. At one boundary the junction diverges from the germline segment, which might be a read error. The rearrangement joins TRBV10-3 to TRBJ2-7; 11 bases match TRBD1. Germline CDR1 reads ENHRY; CDR2 reads SYGVKD. The CDR3 loop spans 13 amino acids. DNA for the CDR3: TGTGCCATCAGTGAGGGACAGGGGGCCGATCAGGACTTC. Residues: CAISEGQGADQDF.

This clone was detected many times. The V gene is TRBV5-1, the J gene TRBJ1-2; maybe TRBD1 (6 bases). The germline V and J ends were trimmed by 0 bases and 4 bases, with 13 bases remaining between them. CDR3 length equals 15 residues. The germline V gene has CDR1 SGHRS and CDR2 YFSETQ. The CDR3 reads CASSLATGKSYGYTF. CDR3 DNA sequence: TGCGCCAGCAGCTTGGCCACAGGGAAGAGCTATGGCTACACCTTC.

Only a few counts were recorded for this clone. The V gene is TRBV15, the J gene TRBJ2-5, with D possibly TRBD2 on 6 matching bases. The V end was cut by 0 bases, the J end by 5 bases, with 16 bases between. From germline, CDR1 is LNHNV and CDR2 YYDKDF (reference sequence). CDR3 length: 16 amino acids. The CDR3 nucleotides read TGTGCCACCAGCAGAGACCTACGGGACTTGGGGGAGACCCAGTACTTC. It yields the protein CATSRDLRDLGETQYF.